The 4 T cell receptor beta chains below were found in one sample sequenced in a study of T cell repertoires in cytomegalovirus infection. Each CDR3 protein is one row after TCRdb ran MiXCR on the reads. The data show about 530,000 distinct CDR3 sequences, 26% seen once. The sample consisted of PBMCs. Every receptor here comes from a human donor in good health (CMV status not recorded). Some clones in this sample may be carry-over from other donors' samples.

The sample holds many counts of this clonotype. The V call is TRBV7-9, the J call TRBJ1-2; 8 bases agree with TRBD1. V lost 2 bases to trimming and J lost 8 bases; unmatched junction nucleotides: 4. The CDR3 covers 13 residues. Germline CDR1 SEHNR, CDR2 FQNEAQ (reference sequence). The CDR3 DNA sequence: TGTGCCAGCAGCTTACAGGGGGCGGAAGGCTACACCTTC. Protein: CASSLQGAEGYTF.

The chain carries TRBV28 and TRBJ2-6, with D unresolved. Germline CDR1 and CDR2: MDHEN and SYDVKM. The CDR3 runs to 15 residues. Trimming took 2 bases from V and 2 from J, leaving 7 bases between them. The CDR3 region is CASSLLTAGANVLTF. The DNA of the CDR3 is TGTGCCAGCAGTTTACTAACGGCTGGGGCCAACGTCCTGACTTTC.

In this sample, this clonotype turned up a few times. CDR3 nucleotides: TGTGCCAGCAGTGAGGGTACTTTCTCCTACAATGAGCAGTTCTTC. Translated: CASSEGTFSYNEQFF. The chain joins TRBV7-8 to TRBJ2-1, with a tentative D call TRBD2 (5 bases). The ends were cut back, 6 bases at V and 0 bases at J, with 12 bases in the middle. This CDR3 spans 15 amino acids. Germline V CDR1 and CDR2: SGHVS, FQNEAQ. The variable domain in full, completed from reference TRBV7-8 and TRBJ2-1, reads GAGVSQSPRYKVAKRGQDVALRCDPISGHVSLFWYQQALGQGPEFLTYFQNEAQLDKSGLPSDRFFAERPEGSVSTLKIQRTQQEDSAVYLCASSEGTFSYNEQFFGPGTRLTVL.

This clonotype was detected a few times. This chain uses TRBV7-2 with TRBJ2-2; D might be TRBD2 (6 bases). Per germline, CDR1 SGHTA and CDR2 FQGNSA. The CDR3 covers 18 residues. Deletions cut 6 bases from V and 5 bases from J, with 25 bases between. The CDR3 sequence: CASRTHGGLLPVTGELFF. Written as DNA, the CDR3 is TGTGCCAGCAGGACCCACGGGGGACTCTTGCCCGTTACCGGGGAGCTGTTTTTT. Using reference TRBV7-2 and TRBJ2-2 for the parts outside the CDR3, the full variable domain is GAGVSQSPSNKVTEKGKDVELRCDPISGHTALYWYRQSLGQGLEFLIYFQGNSAPDKSGLPSDRFSAERTGGSVSTLTIQRTQQEDSAVYLCASRTHGGLLPVTGELFFGEGSRLTVL.